The 9 T cell receptor beta chains reported below all come from one sample, sequenced in a study of blood T cells in healthy people across ages. With a J-beta primer mix and a sample-barcoded 5' primer, a second PCR ran about 7 to 11 cycles. TCRdb re-called the 5' RACE reads through MiXCR, storing one row per CDR3 protein. The sample contains more than 450,000 distinct CDR3 sequences, about 26% of which appear only once. This sample was shared with a second study, whose subject was T cells of mothers and their children.

Sequencing was done on a sample of blood. The origin of the receptors is a boy between 2 and 15 years old in good health.

This clonotype has a handful of counts. The chain joins TRBV7-2 to TRBJ2-5; TRBD1 is a possible D gene (5 bases). The DNA end favors TRBJ2-7, so the J call may be wrong. The CDR3 runs 15 residues. Per the germline V gene, CDR1 is SGHTA and CDR2 is FQGNSA. CDR3 DNA sequence: TGTGCCAGCAGCTTAGGGACACCTGGGGTTAACGAGCAGTACTTC. This encodes CASSLGTPGVNEQYF.

The chain recombines TRBV2 with TRBJ1-3; 8 positions match TRBD1. Germline V gene lookup returns CDR1 SNHLY and CDR2 FYNNEI. The CDR3 sequence is 16 residues long. V lost 4 bases to trimming and J lost 0 bases; unmatched junction nucleotides: 5. CDR3 bases: TGTGCCAGCAGTGGACAGGGGCCAAGCTCTGGAAACACCATATATTTT. It is translated as CASSGQGPSSGNTIYF.

This clonotype has just a few counts. The chain joins TRBV6-2 or TRBV6-3 to TRBJ2-5, with 10 bases identical to TRBD2. With V trimmed by 5 bases and J by 3 bases, 15 bases remained unmatched. The germline CDR1 and CDR2 sequences are MNHEY and SVGEGT. The CDR3 runs 18 residues. The chain's CDR3 is CASSQNALLLAGEETQYF. The DNA for the CDR3 is TGTGCCAGCAGTCAAAACGCTCTTCTTCTAGCGGGGGAAGAGACCCAGTACTTC.

The V and J genes are TRBV7-8 and TRBJ2-6; maybe TRBD1 (6 bases). Germline V gene data show CDR1 as SGHVS and CDR2 as FQNEAQ. The V gene lost 5 bases and the J gene lost 3 bases, with 11 bases spanning the gap. This CDR3 spans 15 amino acids. The CDR3 bases are TGTGCCAGCAGCCCCTCAGGGGTTGGGGCCAACGTCCTGACTTTC. It encodes CASSPSGVGANVLTF.

The chain employs TRBV7-2 and TRBJ2-1; possible D gene TRBD1, 6 bases. The CDR3 extends over 13 amino acids. The germline gives CDR1 SGHTA, CDR2 FQGNSA. The V end was cut by 1 base, the J end by 10 bases, with 11 bases between. The CDR3 here is CASSLGLGQEQFF. As DNA, the CDR3 is TGTGCCAGCAGCTTAGGCCTAGGACAGGAGCAGTTCTTC. The full variable domain, rest sourced from reference TRBV7-2 and TRBJ2-1, is GAGVSQSPSNKVTEKGKDVELRCDPISGHTALYWYRQSLGQGLEFLIYFQGNSAPDKSGLPSDRFSAERTGGSVSTLTIQRTQQEDSAVYLCASSLGLGQEQFFGPGTRLTVL.

The gene calls are TRBV5-1 and TRBJ2-5; unclear D gene. The J call is uncertain, as TRBJ2-7 better fits the DNA end. The CDR3 runs 13 residues. The V gene's germline CDR1 is SGHRS and CDR2 YFSETQ. The CDR3 region has the DNA TGCGCCAGCAGCTTGGGACACAACTACGAGCAGTACTTC. As protein: CASSLGHNYEQYF.

This clonotype was counted a few times. The V gene is TRBV20-1, the J gene TRBJ2-7, with 7 nucleotides matching TRBD2. CDR1 and CDR2 (germline): DFQATT, SNEGSKA (reference sequence). The CDR3 consists of 13 residues. Trimming cost V 1 base and J 4 bases; bases outside gene matches: 4. Here the CDR3 reads CSARVAGRYEQYF. The DNA for the CDR3 is TGCAGTGCTAGAGTGGCCGGGAGGTACGAGCAGTACTTC.

The gene calls are TRBV20-1 and TRBJ1-2; a weak D match, TRBD1 (5 bases). CDR3 length: 14 residues. Trimming pared 3 bases from V and 8 bases from J, leaving 19 bases between. In germline, CDR1 is DFQATT, CDR2 SNEGSKA (reference sequence). CDR3 residues: CSASYTGEPGGYTF. CDR3 sequence (DNA): TGCAGTGCTAGCTATACGGGGGAACCAGGAGGCTACACCTTC.

In its sample, this clonotype was seen a few times. The chain has TRBV10-3 and TRBJ2-1; D perhaps matches TRBD2 (5 bases). V lost 8 bases, J lost 3 bases, and 8 bases lay in between. This CDR3 is 12 amino acids long. Per germline, CDR1 ENHRY and CDR2 SYGVKD. In nucleotides, the CDR3 is TGTGCCATCGGCCGGGACTACAATGAGCAGTTCTTC. It yields the protein CAIGRDYNEQFF.